A single sample is the source of the 25 T cell receptor beta chains below, sequenced in a study of OX40 agonist ivuxolimab in advanced cancers. Clones were read by immunoSEQ multiplex PCR, and TCRdb kept only the in-frame ones, dropping some. Of roughly 70,000 clones in the sample, roughly 87% were seen once. Sample: CD4+ or CD8+ T cells sorted from blood, taken in a trial of the OX40 agonist ivuxolimab. These receptors were taken from an adult with an advanced solid tumor such as melanoma, head and neck, liver or kidney cancer.

The CDR3 nucleotides are TGTGCCAGCAGTCCAGTCTCCCGGGACGCTGTTCAGTACTTC. Protein: CASSPVSRDAVQYF. The chain uses TRBV27 and TRBJ2-4, with D perhaps being TRBD1 or TRBD2 (5 bases each). The V gene's germline CDR1 is MNHEY and CDR2 SMNVEV (reference sequence). With 5 bases removed from V and 11 bases from J, the gap between germline ends came to 19 bases. The CDR3 sequence is 14 residues long.

The chain combines TRBV19 with TRBJ2-3, with D maybe TRBD1 (6 bases). Germline loops: CDR1 LNHDA, CDR2 SQIVND (reference sequence). Trimming shortened V by 3 bases and J by 5 bases, and 12 bases separated the two germline ends. The length of the CDR3 is 14 residues. CDR3 sequence reads: CASSMSGAGDTQYF. DNA of the CDR3: TGTGCCAGTAGTATGTCAGGGGCCGGAGATACGCAGTATTTT.

V gene TRBV29-1 combines with J gene TRBJ2-1, with TRBD2 identical over 7 bases. The germline V gene encodes CDR1 SQVTM and CDR2 ANQGSEA. V lost 0 bases and J lost 6; bases outside the gene matches: 11. CDR3 length equals 16 residues. The CDR3, as DNA: TGCAGCGTTGAAGATCTATTCGCTAGCGGCTCCAATGAGCAGTTCTTC. Its protein product is CSVEDLFASGSNEQFF.

V gene TRBV18 combines with J gene TRBJ2-7; 11 positions agree with TRBD2. The CDR3 is 14 amino acids. V lost 6 bases to trimming and J lost 4 bases; unmatched junction nucleotides: 5. In germline, CDR1 is KGHSH, CDR2 LQKENI. The CDR3 region is CASSSLAGEYEQYF. The CDR3 nucleotides read TGTGCCAGCTCCTCACTAGCGGGAGAGTACGAGCAGTACTTC.

V gene TRBV19 combines with J gene TRBJ1-2; unclear D gene. There are 12 residues in the CDR3. CDR1 and CDR2 from the germline V gene are LNHDA and SQIVND (reference sequence). V lost 3 bases to trimming and J lost 7 bases, with 9 bases between them. CDR3 sequence (DNA): TGTGCCAGTAGTATGTGGGCCGTTGGCTACACCTTC. It codes for CASSMWAVGYTF. Supplemented by reference TRBV19 and TRBJ1-2, the full variable domain reads DGGITQSPKYLFRKEGQNVTLSCEQNLNHDAMYWYRQDPGQGLRLIYYSQIVNDFQKGDIAEGYSVSREKKESFPLTVTSAQKNPTAFYLCASSMWAVGYTFGSGTRLTVV.

This sequence joins TRBV27 and TRBJ1-2; 7 nucleotides agree with TRBD1. The germline V gene has CDR1 MNHEY and CDR2 SMNVEV (reference sequence). The CDR3 spans 14 residues. V lost 6 bases, J lost 4 bases, and 8 bases stayed unmatched. Written as DNA, the CDR3 is TGTGCCAGCAGCAAGACAGGGCCCTTCTATGGCTACACCTTC. It yields the protein CASSKTGPFYGYTF.

This clone was seen a few times. The chain employs TRBV14 and TRBJ2-3, with D unclear. V was pared by 6 bases and J by 3 bases, with 10 bases between. Germline V gives CDR1 SGHDN, CDR2 FVKESK. This CDR3 region has 13 residues. CDR3 DNA sequence: TGTGCCAGCAGGACGGGTGGGACAGATACGCAGTATTTT. Amino acids: CASRTGGTDTQYF.

This clone was detected only once. V usage is TRBV5-6 and J usage is TRBJ2-1, with 8 positions matching TRBD2. There are 15 residues in the CDR3. The J segment lost 5 bases and the V segment lost 0 bases, leaving 4 bases of the junction unmatched. Germline V lookup: CDR1 SGHDT, CDR2 YYEEEE. The CDR3: CASSLAGGDHNEQFF. The CDR3 nucleotides are TGTGCCAGCAGCTTGGCGGGGGGGGACCACAATGAGCAGTTCTTC.

The chain uses TRBV5-1 and TRBJ1-5, with D uncertain. The CDR3 spans 15 residues. Germline V gene sequence: CDR1 SGHRS, CDR2 YFSETQ. Trimming left V 4 bases short and J 1 base short, with 12 bases between. The CDR3 DNA follows: TGCGCCAGCAGCCCATGGACGGGGAGCAATCAGCCCCAGCATTTT. Translated: CASSPWTGSNQPQHF.

This rearrangement joins TRBV6-1 to TRBJ1-2; TRBD1 aligns across 9 bases. The CDR3 contains 17 residues. CDR1 and CDR2 (germline): MNHNS, SASEGT. V trimming: 4 bases; J trimming: 0 bases; junction bases outside the gene matches: 9. The CDR3 loop reads CASSGRTGVLANYGYTF. Written as DNA, the CDR3 is TGTGCCAGCAGTGGACGGACAGGGGTACTGGCTAACTATGGCTACACCTTC.

The chain links TRBV5-6 to TRBJ2-7, with D possibly matching TRBD2 (5 bases). Germline lookup yields CDR1 SGHDT and CDR2 YYEEEE. This CDR3 region has 14 residues. V gave up 6 bases and J gave up 3 bases, with 16 bases separating them. CDR3 nucleotides: TGTGCCAGCACCCGAGGGATGGTTCTCTACGAGCAGTACTTC. It codes for CASTRGMVLYEQYF.

For the CDR3, the DNA is TGTGCCAGCAGCGATGGGGTCGGGACTGAAGCTTTCTTT. Protein: CASSDGVGTEAFF. The rearrangement uses TRBV2 and TRBJ1-1, with D unresolved. V lost 6 bases and J lost 5, with 13 bases in between. Germline V gene data show CDR1 as SNHLY and CDR2 as FYNNEI. The CDR3 sequence is 13 residues long.

The CDR3 sequence is CASGGTVYNEQFF. The CDR3 coding sequence is TGCGCCAGCGGGGGGACAGTTTACAATGAGCAGTTCTTC. This chain connects TRBV10-1 to TRBJ2-1; tentative D call: TRBD1 (7 bases). V lost 8 bases and J lost 4, with 12 bases in between. Germline lookup yields CDR1 WNHNN and CDR2 SYGVQD (reference sequence). The CDR3 covers 13 residues.

The chain uses TRBV11-2 and TRBJ2-3; no reliable D call. V was shortened by 5 bases and J by 0 bases, with 6 bases between the two germline ends. The CDR3 is made up of 13 amino acids. The V gene's germline CDR1 is SGHAT and CDR2 FQNNGV. The CDR3 DNA sequence: TGTGCCAGCAGCCCAGAGAGCACAGATACGCAGTATTTT. Residues: CASSPESTDTQYF.

This chain links TRBV29-1 with TRBJ2-7; 9 bases agree with TRBD1. V trimming: 6 bases; J trimming: 3 bases; junction bases outside the gene matches: 6. Germline assignment: CDR1 SQVTM and CDR2 ANQGSEA. The CDR3 runs 13 residues. CDR3 residues: CSVAGTGLYEQYF. CDR3 in DNA: TGCAGCGTCGCCGGGACAGGGCTCTACGAGCAGTACTTC.

The gene calls are TRBV7-6 and TRBJ2-2; 10 nucleotides align to TRBD2. J gave up 2 bases and V 3 bases, and 3 bases lay outside the gene matches. The CDR3 totals 16 residues. Germline-derived CDR1 and CDR2 are SGHVS and FNYEAQ. The CDR3 reads CASSFASGSNTGELFF. DNA of the CDR3: TGTGCCAGCAGCTTTGCTAGCGGGAGTAACACCGGGGAGCTGTTTTTT.

This clone was counted a single time. The chain uses TRBV4-1 and TRBJ2-1; D is ambiguous. Germline CDR1 is MGHRA and CDR2 is YSYEKL. The CDR3 is 13 residues long. With 0 bases removed from V and 15 bases from J, the gap between germline ends came to 15 bases. CDR3 loop: CASSQDYGTRRFF. The CDR3 DNA is TGCGCCAGCAGCCAAGATTACGGTACACGGCGGTTCTTC.

The gene calls are TRBV15 and TRBJ2-2; weak D call: TRBD2 (6 bases). This CDR3 comprises 14 residues. V lost 0 bases to trimming and J lost 6 bases, with 8 bases between them. Germline V gives CDR1 LNHNV, CDR2 YYDKDF (reference sequence). The CDR3 region is CATSRDREAGELFF. The CDR3 nucleotides read TGTGCCACCAGCAGAGACAGGGAGGCCGGGGAGCTGTTTTTT. The full variable domain, its missing parts supplied by reference TRBV15 and TRBJ2-2, is DAMVIQNPRYQVTQFGKPVTLSCSQTLNHNVMYWYQQKSSQAPKLLFHYYDKDFNNEADTPDNFQSRRPNTSFCFLDIRSPGLGDTAMYLCATSRDREAGELFFGEGSRLTVL.

The chain recombines TRBV15 with TRBJ2-3; possible D gene TRBD1, 6 bases. V lost 2 bases to trimming and J lost 6 bases, with 21 bases between them. CDR1 LNHNV and CDR2 YYDKDF come from the germline V gene (reference sequence). The CDR3 has 17 amino acids. The CDR3 loop is CATSRPRGSLSPDTQYF. Written as DNA, the CDR3 is TGTGCCACCAGCAGACCGAGGGGGAGCCTCTCTCCGGATACGCAGTATTTT.

The CDR3 spells CASSLWSGLAGYNEQFF. DNA of the CDR3: TGTGCCAGCAGTTTATGGTCCGGACTAGCGGGCTACAATGAGCAGTTCTTC. This chain uses TRBV27 with TRBJ2-1; 11 bases fit TRBD2. Germline CDR1 reads MNHEY; CDR2 reads SMNVEV (reference sequence). V lost 1 base and J lost 3; bases outside the gene matches: 5. The CDR3 has 17 amino acids.

This chain uses TRBV6-6 with TRBJ2-3; a possible D gene is TRBD2 (6 bases). The V end lost 0 bases, the J end lost 4 bases, and 14 bases lay between the germline ends. The CDR3 runs 16 residues. Germline CDR1 reads MNHNY; CDR2 reads SVGAGI (reference sequence). In DNA form, the CDR3 reads TGTGCCAGCAGTTACTCGGGGACGGGAGATCCAGATACGCAGTATTTT. The encoded protein is CASSYSGTGDPDTQYF.

The chain is built from TRBV19 and TRBJ2-1; no reliable D call. V was trimmed by 6 bases and J by 1 base, leaving 13 bases between them. CDR1 is LNHDA and CDR2 is SQIVND in the germline V gene (reference sequence). The CDR3 contains 15 residues. CDR3 residues: CASSQARRSYNEQFF. CDR3 bases: TGTGCCAGTAGCCAGGCAAGGCGATCCTACAATGAGCAGTTCTTC.

The V call is TRBV7-8, the J call TRBJ2-7; D uncertain. CDR1 is SGHVS and CDR2 is FQNEAQ in the germline V gene. Between the trimmed V and J ends, which lost 2 bases and 4 bases, there was a span of 12 bases. This CDR3 contains 14 residues. CDR3 amino acids: CASSLNSLFYEQYF. The CDR3 DNA reads TGTGCCAGCAGCTTAAATTCCTTATTTTACGAGCAGTACTTC.

This chain joins TRBV19 and TRBJ1-1; TRBD1 might be the D (6 bases). The CDR3 loop spans 13 amino acids. Trimming removed 7 bases from V and 1 base from J, with 10 bases in between. Per germline, CDR1 LNHDA and CDR2 SQIVND (reference sequence). The CDR3 coding sequence is TGTGCCAGTATCGGACAGAGGAACACTGAAGCTTTCTTT. Its translation is CASIGQRNTEAFF.

This chain links TRBV7-9 with TRBJ1-2; possibly TRBD1 for D (5 bases). The germline CDR1 and CDR2 sequences are SEHNR and FQNEAQ (reference sequence). The V end lost 1 base, the J end lost 4 bases, and 7 bases lay between the germline ends. This CDR3 region has 13 residues. CDR3 nucleotide sequence: TGTGCCAGCAGCTTAGGAGGGGTCTATGGCTACACCTTC. Its protein product is CASSLGGVYGYTF. Drawing the rest from reference TRBV7-9 and TRBJ1-2, the complete variable domain is DTGVSQNPRHKITKRGQNVTFRCDPISEHNRLYWYRQTLGQGPEFLTYFQNEAQLEKSRLLSDRFSAERPKGSFSTLEIQRTEQGDSAMYLCASSLGGVYGYTFGSGTRLTVV.